This note documents a single T cell receptor (beta chain) sequence. The antigen remains unidentified. The PCR had 60 Vbeta and 13 Jbeta primers. Source study methods: About 10 million shared chains were among about 80 million unique TCR beta chains counted in a later analysis. The table came from immunoSEQ multiplex PCR; TCRdb's copy has only in-frame clones and leaves some out. D and trimming were read from the DNA, whereas the V and J calls and clone size are those reported in that table. Altogether 120,000 or so clones are present, approximately 77% being singletons, with the ten largest covering 1.8%. This specimen comes from a study of cytomegalovirus exposure and HLA in healthy donors. Study observations and caveats: Available immune exposure information was restricted to CMV serostatus only. Specific recognition of CMV antigens was confirmed in vitro for three chains (all CMV-associated). Despite most TCR sequences being rare, some public TCRs occurred in many donors.

This CDR3 contains 16 residues. J gave up 5 bases and V 6 bases, and 10 bases lay outside the gene matches. Per the germline V gene, CDR1 is WNHNN and CDR2 is SYGVQD (reference sequence). This sequence joins TRBV10-1 and TRBJ2-2, with 9 bases lining up with TRBD2. The sample taken for sequencing was PBMCs. This receptor was identified in a man aged 18 to 29 in good health and CMV-seronegative. The chain's CDR3 is CASSPLRLAGTGELFF. The CDR3 bases are TGCGCCAGCAGCCCCCTGAGGCTAGCGGGGACCGGGGAGCTGTTTTTT.